This TCR beta chain was sequenced in a study of molecular identifiers for immune sequencing clone quantification. CDR3 length: 13 residues. Germline-derived CDR1 and CDR2 are SQVTM and ANQGSEA. In TCRdb, the PCR reads were re-called with MiXCR into one record per CDR3 protein. The table records 100,000 or so distinct CDR3 sequences, about 35% of them present only once. In this sample, this clonotype turned up once. The junction departs from the called germline gene at one end, perhaps through a read error. The chain links TRBV29-1 to TRBJ2-7; D is possibly TRBD1 or TRBD2 (7 bases each). The material sequenced was naive CD8+ T cells from blood, with Jurkat cell RNA spiked in. Documented subset: FACS-sorted CD8+CD4-CCR7+CD45RA+ naive T cells. The receptor's source is a human donor in good health. Some libraries in this study had Jurkat cell RNA spiked in. The CDR3 sequence is CCVGRGGIYEQYF. Written as DNA, the CDR3 is TGCTGCGTTGGCAGGGGGGGGATTTACGAGCAGTACTTC.